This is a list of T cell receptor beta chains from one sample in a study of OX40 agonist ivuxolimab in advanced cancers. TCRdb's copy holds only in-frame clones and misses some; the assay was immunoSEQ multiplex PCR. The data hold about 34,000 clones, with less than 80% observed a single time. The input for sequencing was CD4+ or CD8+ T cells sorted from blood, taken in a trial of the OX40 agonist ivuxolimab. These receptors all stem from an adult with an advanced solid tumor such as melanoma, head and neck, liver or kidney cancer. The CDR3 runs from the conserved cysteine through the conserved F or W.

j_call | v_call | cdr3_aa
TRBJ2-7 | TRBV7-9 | CATGWQLYEQYF
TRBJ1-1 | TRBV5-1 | CASSLNGQNTEAFF
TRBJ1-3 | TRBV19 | CASQAGKGNTIYF
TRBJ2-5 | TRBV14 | CASSPGAARTQYF
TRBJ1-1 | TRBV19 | CASSMASRAAEAFF
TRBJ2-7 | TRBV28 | CASSRDRGPYEQYF
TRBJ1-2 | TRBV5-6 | CASSLRTANYGYTF
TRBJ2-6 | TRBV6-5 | CASRPGSSGANVLTF
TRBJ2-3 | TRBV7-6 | CASSLGQNRADTQYF
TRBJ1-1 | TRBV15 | CATSRGGQPQSNTEAFF
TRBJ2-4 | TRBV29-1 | CSAAQIAKNIQYF
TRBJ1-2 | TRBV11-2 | CASSPGTGGFYGYTF
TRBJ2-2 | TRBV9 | CASSPRGVGNTGELFF
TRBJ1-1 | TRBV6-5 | CASSYSGYRTEAFF
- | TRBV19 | CASRSSGTGGEQYF
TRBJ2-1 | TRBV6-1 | CASSKPDGNNEQFF
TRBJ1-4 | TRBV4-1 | CASSQRAGRGTDTPNEKLFF